The 19 T cell receptor beta chains reported below all come from one sample, sequenced in a study of neurological immune-mediated disorders. A single record per CDR3 protein comes from TCRdb applying MiXCR to the 5' RACE reads. Of roughly 60,000 distinct CDR3 sequences listed, over 3.5% are singletons. Sequencing was performed on CD4+ T cells from blood. The receptors shown here come from a woman in her thirties or forties with multiple sclerosis.

Ten or more counts support this clonotype. The chain recombines TRBV7-9 with TRBJ2-1, with TRBD2 matching over 14 bases. With V trimmed by 4 bases and J by 3 bases, 14 bases remained unmatched. CDR1 and CDR2 (germline): SEHNR, FQNEAQ (reference sequence). The CDR3 sequence is 20 residues long. CDR3 coding DNA: TGTGCCAGCAGCTCCGTCGGGACTAGCGGGGGCCGGCTTTTCTACAATGAGCAGTTCTTC. This codes for CASSSVGTSGGRLFYNEQFF.

This clonotype was seen ten or more times. The chain combines TRBV5-1 with TRBJ2-7; the D is unclear. Germline V gives CDR1 SGHRS, CDR2 YFSETQ. V dropped 0 bases and J dropped 0 bases, with 22 bases sitting between them. This CDR3 comprises 19 residues. CDR3 in amino acids: CASSLAFLSTELSSYEQYF. CDR3 DNA sequence: TGCGCCAGCAGCTTGGCCTTCCTCTCAACCGAGCTAAGCTCCTACGAGCAGTACTTC.

This clonotype was detected ten times or more. The chain links TRBV24-1 to TRBJ2-3; no definite D call. The CDR3 extends over 12 amino acids. Germline loops: CDR1 KGHDR, CDR2 SFDVKD. V was pared by 3 bases and J by 5 bases, with 5 bases between. The CDR3 loop reads CATSDRRDTQYF. CDR3 coding DNA: TGTGCCACCAGTGATCGCCGAGATACGCAGTATTTT.

This clonotype was detected ten times or more. The chain joins TRBV2 to TRBJ2-3; no clear D. Germline V gene data show CDR1 as SNHLY and CDR2 as FYNNEI. The CDR3 spans 11 residues. V shed 7 bases and J shed 2 bases, with 4 bases lying between them. Written as DNA, the CDR3 is TGTGCCAGCACCTACACAGATACGCAGTATTTT. As protein: CASTYTDTQYF.

This clonotype came up many times. J is TRBJ1-1 and V is TRBV6-6, with D unclear. In germline, CDR1 is MNHNY, CDR2 SVGAGI (reference sequence). V was trimmed by 7 bases and J by 1 base, leaving 10 bases between them. The CDR3 sequence is 13 residues long. The CDR3 DNA is TGTGCCAGCACCCCTCAGACGAACACTGAAGCTTTCTTT. This sequence encodes CASTPQTNTEAFF.

Ten or more counts support this clonotype. The chain carries TRBV20-1 and TRBJ1-1; D not certain. CDR1 is DFQATT and CDR2 is SNEGSKA in the germline V gene (reference sequence). This CDR3 has 12 residues. The germline V and J ends were trimmed by 6 bases and 6 bases, with 14 bases remaining between them. The CDR3 DNA sequence: TGCAGTGCCCTACATCGGATCTCTGAAGCTTTCTTT. Translation: CSALHRISEAFF.

In this sample, this clonotype turned up many times. The chain uses TRBV7-8 and TRBJ2-7; D is possibly TRBD1 (6 bases). V was pared by 0 bases and J by 2 bases, with 8 bases between. Germline-derived CDR1 and CDR2 are SGHVS and FQNEAQ. The CDR3 contains 14 residues. In DNA, the CDR3 is TGTGCCAGCAGCTTAGCGGGACAAACCTACGAGCAGTACTTC. Protein sequence: CASSLAGQTYEQYF.

Many counts were recorded for this clonotype. This chain links TRBV20-1 with TRBJ2-5; 7 bases match TRBD2. Germline trimming cut 0 bases from V and 12 bases from J; bases unmatched to any gene: 10. The length of the CDR3 is 13 residues. Germline CDR1 and CDR2: DFQATT and SNEGSKA (reference sequence). The CDR3 loop reads CSARDHPFAGEYF. The CDR3 nucleotides read TGCAGTGCTAGAGATCACCCTTTCGCGGGGGAGTACTTC.

In its sample, this clonotype was seen many times. The CDR3 protein is CASSSISYSNQPQHF. The CDR3 bases are TGTGCCAGCAGCTCGATCAGCTATAGCAATCAGCCCCAGCATTTT. The chain couples TRBV5-8 to TRBJ1-5; D gene unclear. The CDR3 sequence is 15 residues long. Trimming cost V 3 bases and J 0 bases, with 10 bases left between them. Germline values: CDR1 SGHTS, CDR2 YDEGEE. The variable domain in full, completed from reference TRBV5-8 and TRBJ1-5, reads EAGVTQSPTHLIKTRGQQATLRCSPISGHTSVYWYQQALGLGLQFLLWYDEGEERNRGNFPPRFSGRQFPNYSSELNVNALELEDSALYLCASSSISYSNQPQHFGDGTRLSIL.

This clonotype was recorded at least ten times. One end of the junction does not line up with germline, which may come from a read error. The chain employs TRBV12-3 or TRBV12-4 and TRBJ1-5; D uncertain. The CDR3 spans 12 residues. In nucleotides, the CDR3 is TGTACCAGCAGCTTGACCGGTCAGCCCCAGCATTTT. The encoded protein is CTSSLTGQPQHF.

This clonotype was picked up many times. The chain couples TRBV11-2 to TRBJ2-7; possible D gene TRBD1, 6 bases. The V end lost 5 bases, the J end lost 0 bases, and 11 bases lay between the germline ends. This CDR3 is built from 14 residues. The germline gives CDR1 SGHAT, CDR2 FQNNGV. The DNA of the CDR3 is TGTGCCAGCAGCCGTGACAGGTACTCCTACGAGCAGTACTTC. Translation: CASSRDRYSYEQYF.

Many counts were recorded for this clonotype. The V and J genes are TRBV11-2 and TRBJ2-7; the D is unclear. Germline V gene sequence: CDR1 SGHAT, CDR2 FQNNGV. The CDR3 spans 13 residues. Trimming pared 3 bases from V and 3 bases from J, leaving 9 bases between. CDR3 sequence (DNA): TGTGCCAGCAGCTTGACGGACCTCTACGAGCAGTACTTC. Its translation is CASSLTDLYEQYF.

This clonotype was detected a few times. The chain recombines TRBV18 with TRBJ1-2; D is unclear. Germline CDR1 reads KGHSH; CDR2 reads LQKENI. The length of the CDR3 is 15 residues. V lost 3 bases and J lost 5, with 16 bases in between. CDR3 DNA sequence: TGTGCCAGCTCACCCACCGGATCCGAGCAGTATGGCTACACCTTC. Its translation: CASSPTGSEQYGYTF.

This clonotype was seen ten or more times. This sequence joins TRBV10-3 and TRBJ1-4; TRBD1 matches at 10 bases. CDR1 is ENHRY, CDR2 SYGVKD, per germline. Trimming took 10 bases from V and 5 from J; bases not matched to a gene: 13. This CDR3 has 16 amino acids. For the CDR3, the DNA is TGTGCCACTGCATCATCCGGGACAGGGGCCAATGAAAAACTGTTTTTT. Its translation is CATASSGTGANEKLFF.

This clonotype was observed at least ten times. The chain recombines TRBV4-2 with TRBJ2-7; the match to TRBD1 covers 8 bases. Per germline, CDR1 LGHNA and CDR2 YNFKEQ. The CDR3 totals 14 residues. Trimming cost V 4 bases and J 4 bases; bases outside gene matches: 6. The CDR3 sequence: CASSRDRNKYEQYF. The DNA for the CDR3 is TGTGCCAGCAGCCGGGACAGGAATAAGTACGAGCAGTACTTC.

This clonotype has at least ten counts. The V and J genes are TRBV5-1 and TRBJ1-1; D is unclear. Germline V gene lookup returns CDR1 SGHRS and CDR2 YFSETQ. Trimming took off 0 bases at V and 8 bases at J, with 14 bases between the two ends. The CDR3 loop spans 14 amino acids. The CDR3: CASSLAEQLDEAFF. CDR3 sequence (DNA): TGCGCCAGCAGCTTGGCCGAACAGCTGGACGAAGCTTTCTTT.

This clonotype was seen many times. V gene TRBV20-1 combines with J gene TRBJ1-2, with a possible D match to TRBD1 (5 bases). CDR1 and CDR2 from the germline V gene are DFQATT and SNEGSKA (reference sequence). The CDR3 extends over 11 amino acids. The germline V and J ends were trimmed by 5 bases and 8 bases, with 12 bases remaining between them. The CDR3 reads CSAAGRTGYTF. For the CDR3, the DNA is TGCAGTGCTGCGGGGCGAACGGGCTACACCTTC.

This clonotype was detected many times. The chain recombines TRBV5-8 with TRBJ1-2, with 9 bases aligning to TRBD1. The CDR3 has 14 amino acids. The trim removed 4 bases at V and 4 bases at J, leaving 5 bases unmatched. Germline CDR1 SGHTS, CDR2 YDEGEE. CDR3 sequence: CASSRDRVVYGYTF. CDR3 DNA: TGTGCCAGCAGCCGGGACAGGGTAGTCTATGGCTACACCTTC.

This clonotype was recorded many times. The chain links TRBV7-3 to TRBJ2-7; TRBD1 aligns across 9 bases. The CDR3 is made up of 13 amino acids. The J segment lost 5 bases and the V segment lost 5 bases, leaving 4 bases of the junction unmatched. Germline CDR1 SGHTA, CDR2 FQGTGA. The CDR3 protein is CASSLGQGHEQYF. CDR3 in DNA: TGTGCCAGCAGCCTGGGACAGGGCCACGAGCAGTACTTC.